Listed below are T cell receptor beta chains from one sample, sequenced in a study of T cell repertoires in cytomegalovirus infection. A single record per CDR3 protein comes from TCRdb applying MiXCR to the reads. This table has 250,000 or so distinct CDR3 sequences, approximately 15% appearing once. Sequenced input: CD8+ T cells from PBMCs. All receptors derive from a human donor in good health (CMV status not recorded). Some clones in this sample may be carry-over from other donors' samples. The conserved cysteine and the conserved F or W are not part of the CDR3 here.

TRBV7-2 ASSLWGLTEAF
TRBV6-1 ASSERGASPEQY
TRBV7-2 ASSLEVSGYNEQF
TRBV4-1 ASSQVLIGQLAGANVLT
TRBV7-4 ASSEAGYNEQF
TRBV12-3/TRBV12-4 ASSPWDRPGSYEQY
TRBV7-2 ASSFFPSVGAYEQY
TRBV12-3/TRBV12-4 ASSAGAYTEAF
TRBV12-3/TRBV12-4 ASSSGQFVYEQY
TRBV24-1 ATSDLMGEEETQY
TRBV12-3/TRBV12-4 ASSSHATGYTGELF
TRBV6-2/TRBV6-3 ASSYRGYTGELF
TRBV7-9 ASSLVQPSDTQY
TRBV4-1 ASSQELAGSYNEQF
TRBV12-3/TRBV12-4 ASSQSGFSYEQY
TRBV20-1 SARDLRPGATIGNQPQH
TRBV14 ASSQDGGVTSGANVLT
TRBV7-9 ASSLDGKPQH
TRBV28 ASSPGAWVREDNEQY
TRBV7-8 ASSSREGLLFPTDTQY
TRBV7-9 ASSLRSFDEQY
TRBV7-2 ASSWGGRVEQY